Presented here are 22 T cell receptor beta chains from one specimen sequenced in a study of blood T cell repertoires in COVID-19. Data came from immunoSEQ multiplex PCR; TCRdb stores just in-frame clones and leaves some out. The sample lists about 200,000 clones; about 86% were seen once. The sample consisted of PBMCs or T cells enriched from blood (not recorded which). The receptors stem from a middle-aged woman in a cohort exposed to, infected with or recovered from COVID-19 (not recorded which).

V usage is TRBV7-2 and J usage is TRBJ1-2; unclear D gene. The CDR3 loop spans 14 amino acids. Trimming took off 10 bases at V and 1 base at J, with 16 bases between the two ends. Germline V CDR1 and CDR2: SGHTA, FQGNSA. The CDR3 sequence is CAISQYYLNYGYTF. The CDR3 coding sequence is TGTGCCATTTCACAGTATTATCTTAACTATGGCTACACCTTC.

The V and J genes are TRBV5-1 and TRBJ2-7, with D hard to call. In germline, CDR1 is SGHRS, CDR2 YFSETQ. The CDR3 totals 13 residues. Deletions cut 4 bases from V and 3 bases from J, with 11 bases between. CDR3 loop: CASSDLNSYEQYF. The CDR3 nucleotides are TGCGCCAGCAGCGACCTCAACAGCTACGAGCAGTACTTC.

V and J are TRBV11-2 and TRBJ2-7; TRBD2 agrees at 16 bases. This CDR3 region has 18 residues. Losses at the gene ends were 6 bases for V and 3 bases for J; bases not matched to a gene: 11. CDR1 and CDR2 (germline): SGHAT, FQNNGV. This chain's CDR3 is CASSSPGLAGGPGYEQYF. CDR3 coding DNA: TGTGCCAGCAGTTCCCCGGGACTAGCGGGAGGGCCGGGCTACGAGCAGTACTTC.

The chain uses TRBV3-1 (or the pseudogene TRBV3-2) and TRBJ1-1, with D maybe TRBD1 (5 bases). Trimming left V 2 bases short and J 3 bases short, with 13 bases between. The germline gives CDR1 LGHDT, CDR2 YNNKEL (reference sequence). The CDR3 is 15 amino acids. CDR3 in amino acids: CASSQRGRFDTEAFF. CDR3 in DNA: TGTGCCAGCAGCCAAAGGGGTCGGTTTGACACTGAAGCTTTCTTT.

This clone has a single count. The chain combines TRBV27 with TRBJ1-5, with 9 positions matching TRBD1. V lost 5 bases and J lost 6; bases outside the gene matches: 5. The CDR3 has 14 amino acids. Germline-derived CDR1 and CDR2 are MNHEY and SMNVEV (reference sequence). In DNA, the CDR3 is TGTGCCAGCAGTCACAGGGGGCGAAGTCAGCCCCAGCATTTT. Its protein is CASSHRGRSQPQHF.

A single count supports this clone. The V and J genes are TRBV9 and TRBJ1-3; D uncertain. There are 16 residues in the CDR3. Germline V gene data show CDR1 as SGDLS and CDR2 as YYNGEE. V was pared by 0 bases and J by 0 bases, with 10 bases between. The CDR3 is CASSVGHGRSGNTIYF. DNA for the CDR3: TGTGCCAGCAGCGTAGGTCACGGTCGCTCTGGAAACACCATATATTTT.

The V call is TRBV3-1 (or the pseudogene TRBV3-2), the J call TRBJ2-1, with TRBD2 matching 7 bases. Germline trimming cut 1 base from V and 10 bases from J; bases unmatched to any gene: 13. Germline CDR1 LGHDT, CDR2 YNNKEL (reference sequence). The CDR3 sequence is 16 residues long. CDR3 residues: CASSQGIAGEWEEQFF. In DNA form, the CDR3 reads TGTGCCAGCAGCCAAGGCATTGCGGGAGAGTGGGAGGAGCAGTTCTTC.

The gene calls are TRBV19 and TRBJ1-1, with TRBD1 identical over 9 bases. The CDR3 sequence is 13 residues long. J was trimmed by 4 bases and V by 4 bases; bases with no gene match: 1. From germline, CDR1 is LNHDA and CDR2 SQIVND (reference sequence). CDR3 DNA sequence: TGTGCCAGTAGTACACAGGGGGCCACTGAAGCTTTCTTT. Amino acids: CASSTQGATEAFF.

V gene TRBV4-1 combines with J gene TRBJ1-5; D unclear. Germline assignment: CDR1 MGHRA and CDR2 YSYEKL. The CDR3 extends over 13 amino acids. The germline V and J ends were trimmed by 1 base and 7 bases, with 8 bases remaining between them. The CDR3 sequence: CASSQVRSQPQHF. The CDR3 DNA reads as TGCGCCAGCAGCCAAGTCCGAAGCCAGCCCCAGCATTTT.

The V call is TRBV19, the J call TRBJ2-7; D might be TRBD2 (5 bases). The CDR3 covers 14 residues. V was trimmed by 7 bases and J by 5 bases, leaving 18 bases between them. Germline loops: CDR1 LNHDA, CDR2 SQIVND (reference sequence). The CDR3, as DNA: TGTGCCAGTACCCCGGACGGCGCCGGGGACGAGCAGTACTTC. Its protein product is CASTPDGAGDEQYF.

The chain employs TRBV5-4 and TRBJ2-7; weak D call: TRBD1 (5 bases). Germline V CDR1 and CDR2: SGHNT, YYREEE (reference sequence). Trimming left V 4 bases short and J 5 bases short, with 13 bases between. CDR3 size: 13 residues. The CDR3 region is CASSRGPINEQYF. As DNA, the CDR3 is TGTGCCAGCAGCAGGGGTCCAATCAACGAGCAGTACTTC.

The CDR3 sequence: CASSGAYGQPQHF. The CDR3 bases are TGTGCCAGCAGTGGGGCGTATGGCCAGCCCCAGCATTTT. This chain uses TRBV2 with TRBJ1-5, with D unresolved. Germline V gene lookup returns CDR1 SNHLY and CDR2 FYNNEI. Trimming left V 4 bases short and J 7 bases short, with 11 bases between. This CDR3 region has 13 residues.

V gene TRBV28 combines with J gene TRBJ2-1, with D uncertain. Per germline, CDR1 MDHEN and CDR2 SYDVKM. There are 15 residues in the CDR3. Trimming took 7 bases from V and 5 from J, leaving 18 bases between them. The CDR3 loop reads CASTLGRLPHNEQFF. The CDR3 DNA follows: TGTGCCAGCACCCTGGGCCGCCTTCCCCACAATGAGCAGTTCTTC.

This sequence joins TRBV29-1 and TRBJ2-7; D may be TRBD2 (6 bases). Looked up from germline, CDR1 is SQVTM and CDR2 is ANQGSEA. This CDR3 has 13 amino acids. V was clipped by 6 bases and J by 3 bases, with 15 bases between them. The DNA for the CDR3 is TGCAGCGTGGGGGGTGGGACTTACTACGAGCAGTACTTC. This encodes CSVGGGTYYEQYF.

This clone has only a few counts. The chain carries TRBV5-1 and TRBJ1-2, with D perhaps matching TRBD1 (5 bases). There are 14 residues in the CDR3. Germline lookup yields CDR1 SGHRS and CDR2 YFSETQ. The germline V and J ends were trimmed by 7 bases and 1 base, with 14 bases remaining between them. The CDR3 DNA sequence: TGCGCCAGCTTTGTGGGGCCTAATAACTATGGCTACACCTTC. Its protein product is CASFVGPNNYGYTF.

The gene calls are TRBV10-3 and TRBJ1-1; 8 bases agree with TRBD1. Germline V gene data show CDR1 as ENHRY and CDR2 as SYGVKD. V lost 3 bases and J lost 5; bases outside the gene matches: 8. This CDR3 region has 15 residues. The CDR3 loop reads CAISDNSGGWTEAFF. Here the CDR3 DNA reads TGTGCCATCAGTGACAATTCAGGGGGCTGGACTGAAGCTTTCTTT.

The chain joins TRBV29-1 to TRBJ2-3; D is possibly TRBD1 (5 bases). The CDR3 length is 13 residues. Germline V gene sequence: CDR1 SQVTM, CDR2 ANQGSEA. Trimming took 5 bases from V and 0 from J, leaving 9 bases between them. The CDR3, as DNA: TGCAGCGTTCGACAGAGTAGCACAGATACGCAGTATTTT. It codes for CSVRQSSTDTQYF.

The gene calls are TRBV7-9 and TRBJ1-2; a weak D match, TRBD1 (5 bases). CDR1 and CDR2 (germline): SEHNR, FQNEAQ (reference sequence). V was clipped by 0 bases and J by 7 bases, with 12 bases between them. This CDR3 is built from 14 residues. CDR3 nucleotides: TGTGCCAGCAGCTTAGCGGCGGCGGGGGTTGGCTACACCTTC. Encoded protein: CASSLAAAGVGYTF.

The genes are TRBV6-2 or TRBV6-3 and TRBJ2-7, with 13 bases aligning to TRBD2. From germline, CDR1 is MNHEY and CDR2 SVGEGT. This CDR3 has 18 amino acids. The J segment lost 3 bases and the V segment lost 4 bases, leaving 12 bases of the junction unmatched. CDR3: CASSSTGTSGTYSYEQYF. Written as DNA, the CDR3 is TGTGCCAGCAGTTCGACCGGGACTAGCGGGACTTATAGCTACGAGCAGTACTTC.

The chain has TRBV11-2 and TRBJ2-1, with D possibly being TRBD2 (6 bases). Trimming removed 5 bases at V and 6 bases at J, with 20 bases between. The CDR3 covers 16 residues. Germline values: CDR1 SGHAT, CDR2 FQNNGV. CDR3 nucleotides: TGTGCCAGCAGCCCAGAGGCGGGACTGCCCTTCAATGAGCAGTTCTTC. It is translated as CASSPEAGLPFNEQFF.

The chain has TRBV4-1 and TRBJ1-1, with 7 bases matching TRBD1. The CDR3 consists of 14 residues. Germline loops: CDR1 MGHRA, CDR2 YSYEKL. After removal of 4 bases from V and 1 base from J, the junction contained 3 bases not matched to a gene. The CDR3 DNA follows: TGCGCCAGCAGCCCCACAGGGGCGAACACTGAAGCTTTCTTT. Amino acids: CASSPTGANTEAFF.

DNA for the CDR3: TGTGCCAGCAGCCCCCAGGGATCCTACGAGCAGTACTTC. It encodes CASSPQGSYEQYF. The V and J genes are TRBV11-2 and TRBJ2-7, with a tentative D call TRBD1 (5 bases). The V and J ends lost 5 bases and 1 base respectively, with 9 bases between them. The CDR3 extends over 13 amino acids. Germline assignment: CDR1 SGHAT and CDR2 FQNNGV.